These 17 T cell receptor beta chains were sequenced from one sample in a study of T-cell reconstitution after alpha-beta-depleted transplantation in children. Construction of the TCRbeta library involved unique molecular identifiers. A single record per CDR3 protein comes from TCRdb applying MiXCR to the PCR reads. The data hold a few hundred thousand distinct CDR3 sequences, with around a tenth observed a single time. Sequenced here: peripheral blood, sampled 180 days after TCRalphabeta/CD19-depleted stem cell transplant. These TCRs come from a male patient between 2 and 9 years old who had a stem cell transplant for chronic granulomatous disease, so the T cells may come from the graft donor.

There are many counts of this clonotype. The rearrangement joins TRBV29-1 to TRBJ2-3, with a tentative D call TRBD2 (5 bases). The CDR3 is 13 amino acids. Trimming removed 4 bases from V and 2 bases from J, with 10 bases in between. Germline values: CDR1 SQVTM, CDR2 ANQGSEA. The DNA for the CDR3 is TGCAGCGTTGCTTTGCGGGCCACAGATACGCAGTATTTT. It codes for CSVALRATDTQYF.

This clonotype occurred many times. This chain links TRBV9 with TRBJ1-2; 9 nucleotides line up with TRBD1. V shed 2 bases and J 2 bases; nucleotides not matched to a gene: 10. CDR3 size: 17 residues. Germline V gene lookup returns CDR1 SGDLS and CDR2 YYNGEE. CDR3 DNA: TGTGCCAGCAGCGTGTCCGGGGACAGGGTCAAAAACTATGGCTACACCTTC. Encoded protein: CASSVSGDRVKNYGYTF. The whole variable domain, filled in from reference TRBV9 and TRBJ1-2, reads DSGVTQTPKHLITATGQRVTLRCSPRSGDLSVYWYQQSLDQGLQFLIQYYNGEERAKGNILERFSAQQFPDLHSELNLSSLELGDSALYFCASSVSGDRVKNYGYTFGSGTRLTVV.

Many counts were recorded for this clonotype. The V gene is TRBV2, the J gene TRBJ2-5, with D perhaps assigned TRBD1 or TRBD2 (5 bases each). This CDR3 has 15 amino acids. V lost 0 bases and J lost 5, with 13 bases in between. CDR1 SNHLY and CDR2 FYNNEI come from the germline V gene. The CDR3 protein is CASSEALVEGETQYF. For the CDR3, the DNA is TGTGCCAGCAGTGAAGCGCTGGTTGAGGGGGAGACCCAGTACTTC.

Ten or more counts support this clonotype. The CDR3: CSVAAGFNEQFF. For the CDR3, the DNA is TGCAGCGTTGCAGCGGGGTTCAATGAGCAGTTCTTC. The chain combines TRBV29-1 with TRBJ2-1, with 7 bases identical to TRBD2. CDR3 length equals 12 residues. Trimming took 4 bases from V and 6 from J; bases not matched to a gene: 3. CDR1 is SQVTM and CDR2 is ANQGSEA in the germline V gene.

The sample holds many counts of this clonotype. This sequence joins TRBV5-6 and TRBJ1-2; 7 positions agree with TRBD1. Germline loops: CDR1 SGHDT, CDR2 YYEEEE. The CDR3 runs to 14 residues. V was pared by 4 bases and J by 5 bases, with 8 bases of the junction left unmatched. The CDR3 nucleotides are TGTGCCAGCAGCCGGGGACAGCCAGCTTATGGCTACACCTTC. This translates into CASSRGQPAYGYTF. The complete variable domain, with remaining parts taken from reference TRBV5-6 and TRBJ1-2, reads DAGVTQSPTHLIKTRGQQVTLRCSPKSGHDTVSWYQQALGQGPQFIFQYYEEEERQRGNFPDRFSGHQFPNYSSELNVNALLLGDSALYLCASSRGQPAYGYTFGSGTRLTVV.

CDR3 loop: CASSRLAGVADTQYF. DNA of the CDR3: TGTGCCAGCAGTAGACTAGCGGGGGTAGCAGATACGCAGTATTTT. The chain joins TRBV7-2 to TRBJ2-3, with 12 bases identical to TRBD2. Looked up from germline, CDR1 is SGHTA and CDR2 is FQGNSA. Unmatched junction bases numbered 5, after V lost 6 bases and J lost 4 bases. This CDR3 is built from 15 residues.

This clonotype was seen repeatedly, ten times or more. V and J are TRBV10-3 and TRBJ2-3, with D uncertain. Trimming removed 4 bases at V and 6 bases at J, with 14 bases between. CDR1 and CDR2 (germline): ENHRY, SYGVKD. The CDR3 totals 14 residues. Here the CDR3 reads CAISGQVAIDTQYF. CDR3 in DNA: TGTGCCATCAGTGGGCAAGTAGCCATTGATACGCAGTATTTT.

The table lists this clonotype with many counts. Germline is not matched at one junction end, which may reflect a read error. V usage is TRBV6-1 and J usage is TRBJ1-1; the D is unclear. CDR1 and CDR2 (germline): MNHNS, SASEGT. The CDR3 totals 13 residues. Here the CDR3 reads CASSEEADTEAFF. CDR3 DNA: TGTGCCAGCAGCGAAGAGGCAGACACTGAAGCTTTCTTT.

In its sample, this clonotype was seen many times. The V call is TRBV10-3, the J call TRBJ2-2; 9 bases agree with TRBD1. The CDR3 is made up of 14 amino acids. With 10 bases clipped from V and 5 bases from J, the junction kept 8 bases outside the gene matches. Germline-derived CDR1 and CDR2 are ENHRY and SYGVKD. The CDR3 DNA follows: TGTGCCACCAGGGACAGGGTCACAACCGGGGAGCTGTTTTTT. Translating gives CATRDRVTTGELFF.

This clonotype was seen repeatedly, ten times or more. The genes are TRBV9 and TRBJ2-7; 11 bases align to TRBD2. Germline V CDR1 and CDR2: SGDLS, YYNGEE. The CDR3 totals 15 residues. Unmatched junction bases numbered 4, after V lost 3 bases and J lost 2 bases. The CDR3 nucleotides are TGTGCCAGCAGCGCTGGGACTAGCGGCACCTACGAGCAGTACTTC. Translating it yields CASSAGTSGTYEQYF.

This clonotype appeared many times. The gene calls are TRBV5-5 and TRBJ1-1; D unclear. Germline loops: CDR1 SGHKS, CDR2 YYEKEE (reference sequence). CDR3 length: 15 amino acids. Trimming took off 2 bases at V and 0 bases at J, with 11 bases between the two ends. In DNA, the CDR3 is TGTGCCAGCAGCTTAGAAAGGTCTCTGAACACTGAAGCTTTCTTT. The encoded protein is CASSLERSLNTEAFF.

This clonotype has ten or more counts. This chain connects TRBV6-6 to TRBJ2-7, with D hard to call. The V gene lost 7 bases and the J gene lost 2 bases, with 9 bases spanning the gap. The CDR3 contains 12 residues. Germline assignment: CDR1 MNHNY and CDR2 SVGAGI (reference sequence). The CDR3 nucleotides read TGTGCCAGCACGGCCTCCCCCTACGAGCAGTACTTC. Translated, it gives CASTASPYEQYF.

In this sample, this clonotype turned up many times. This chain uses TRBV7-2 with TRBJ1-1; possibly TRBD1 for D (6 bases). V was pared by 4 bases and J by 5 bases, with 20 bases between. This CDR3 region has 16 residues. Germline loops: CDR1 SGHTA, CDR2 FQGNSA. The CDR3 DNA sequence: TGTGCCAGCAGCTATGAGGGGACGGAAGGGGGAACTGAAGCTTTCTTT. Its translation is CASSYEGTEGGTEAFF.

This clonotype was seen ten or more times. The chain has TRBV5-6 and TRBJ1-6; a weak D match, TRBD1 (5 bases). The V end was cut by 2 bases, the J end by 3 bases, with 9 bases between. CDR3 length equals 15 residues. Germline loops: CDR1 SGHDT, CDR2 YYEEEE. The CDR3 spells CASSLNRIYNSPLHF. The CDR3 region has the DNA TGTGCCAGCAGCTTAAACAGGATCTATAATTCACCCCTCCACTTT. Complete variable domain (other parts from reference TRBV5-6 and TRBJ1-6): DAGVTQSPTHLIKTRGQQVTLRCSPKSGHDTVSWYQQALGQGPQFIFQYYEEEERQRGNFPDRFSGHQFPNYSSELNVNALLLGDSALYLCASSLNRIYNSPLHFGNGTRLTVT.

CDR3 protein: CASSFMGGGDTGELFF. The CDR3 DNA sequence: TGTGCCAGCAGTTTTATGGGGGGGGGAGACACCGGGGAGCTGTTTTTT. The chain employs TRBV12-3 or TRBV12-4 and TRBJ2-2; 7 bases line up with TRBD2. The J segment lost 3 bases and the V segment lost 3 bases, leaving 7 bases of the junction unmatched. This CDR3 spans 16 amino acids.

This clonotype was detected ten times or more. V and J are TRBV29-1 and TRBJ1-1; unclear D gene. CDR1 is SQVTM and CDR2 is ANQGSEA in the germline V gene. Trimming removed 6 bases from V and 1 base from J, with 3 bases in between. This CDR3 contains 10 residues. CDR3 bases: TGCAGCGTGCAGAACACTGAAGCTTTCTTT. This encodes CSVQNTEAFF.

The table lists this clonotype with many counts. V usage is TRBV20-1 and J usage is TRBJ2-5; a possible D gene is TRBD1 (5 bases). This CDR3 region has 16 residues. Germline V lookup: CDR1 DFQATT, CDR2 SNEGSKA (reference sequence). V lost 4 bases, J lost 1 base, and 19 bases lay in between. For the CDR3, the DNA is TGCAGTGCTAAGGGGTACCTTTGGAGCTTCCAAGAGACCCAGTACTTC. This gives the protein CSAKGYLWSFQETQYF.